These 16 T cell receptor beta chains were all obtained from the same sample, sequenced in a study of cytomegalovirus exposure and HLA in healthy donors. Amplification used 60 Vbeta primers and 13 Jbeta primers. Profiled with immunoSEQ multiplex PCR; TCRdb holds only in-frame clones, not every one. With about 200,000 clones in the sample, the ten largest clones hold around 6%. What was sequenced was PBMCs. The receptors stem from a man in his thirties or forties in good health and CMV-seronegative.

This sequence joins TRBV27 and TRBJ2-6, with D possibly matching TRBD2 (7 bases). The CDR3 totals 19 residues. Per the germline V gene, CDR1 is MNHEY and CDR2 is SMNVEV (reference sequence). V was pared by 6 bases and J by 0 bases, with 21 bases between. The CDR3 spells CASRRGGNVAHSGANVLTF. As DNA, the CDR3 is TGTGCCAGCAGAAGGGGGGGGAACGTAGCCCACTCTGGGGCCAACGTCCTGACTTTC.

The CDR3 bases are TGTGCCACTCGCCCGTCCTCTAGTGGTGGCTACACCTTC. This encodes CATRPSSSGGYTF. The rearrangement links TRBV28 to TRBJ1-2; D is unresolved. The CDR3 totals 13 residues. V lost 10 bases and J 7 bases, leaving 19 bases between the germline ends. Looked up from germline, CDR1 is MDHEN and CDR2 is SYDVKM.

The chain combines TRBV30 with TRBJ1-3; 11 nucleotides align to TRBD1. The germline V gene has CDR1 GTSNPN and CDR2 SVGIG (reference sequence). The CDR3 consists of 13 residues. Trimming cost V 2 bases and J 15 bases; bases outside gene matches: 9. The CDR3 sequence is CAWSLSGTGGKYF. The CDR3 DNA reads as TGTGCCTGGAGTCTGTCTGGGACAGGGGGAAAATATTTT.

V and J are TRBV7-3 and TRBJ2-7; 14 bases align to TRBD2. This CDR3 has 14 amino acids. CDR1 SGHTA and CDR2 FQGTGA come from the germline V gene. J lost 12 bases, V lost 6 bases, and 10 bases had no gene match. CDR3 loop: CASSKTGTSGGRYF. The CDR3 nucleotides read TGTGCCAGCAGTAAAACCGGGACTAGCGGGGGCCGGTACTTC. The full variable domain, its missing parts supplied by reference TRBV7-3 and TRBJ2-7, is GAGVSQTPSNKVTEKGKYVELRCDPISGHTALYWYRQSLGQGPEFLIYFQGTGAADDSGLPNDRFFAVRPEGSVSTLKIQRTERGDSAVYLCASSKTGTSGGRYFGPGTRLTVT.

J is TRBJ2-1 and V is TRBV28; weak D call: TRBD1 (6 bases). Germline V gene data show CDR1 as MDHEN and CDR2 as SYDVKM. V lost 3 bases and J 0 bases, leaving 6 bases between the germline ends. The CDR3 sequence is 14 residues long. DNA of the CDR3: TGTGCCAGCAGTTTCAGGGGCTCCTACAATGAGCAGTTCTTC. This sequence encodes CASSFRGSYNEQFF.

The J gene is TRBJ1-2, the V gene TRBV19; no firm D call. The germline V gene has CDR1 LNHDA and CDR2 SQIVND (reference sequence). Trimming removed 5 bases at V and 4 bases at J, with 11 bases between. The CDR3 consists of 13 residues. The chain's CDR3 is CASSPGIRYGYTF. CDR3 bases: TGTGCCAGTAGTCCCGGGATTCGCTATGGCTACACCTTC.

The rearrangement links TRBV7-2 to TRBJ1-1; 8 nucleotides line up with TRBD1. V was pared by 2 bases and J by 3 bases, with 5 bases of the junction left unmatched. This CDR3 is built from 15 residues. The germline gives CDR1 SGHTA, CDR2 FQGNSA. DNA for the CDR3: TGTGCCAGCAGCTTACAGGGGGCGCAGGACACTGAAGCTTTCTTT. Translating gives CASSLQGAQDTEAFF.

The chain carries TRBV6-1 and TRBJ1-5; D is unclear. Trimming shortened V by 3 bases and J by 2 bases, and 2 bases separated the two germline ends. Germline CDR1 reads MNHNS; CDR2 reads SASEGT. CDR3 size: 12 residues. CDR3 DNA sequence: TGTGCCAGCAGTGACGGCAATCAGCCCCAGCATTTT. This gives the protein CASSDGNQPQHF.

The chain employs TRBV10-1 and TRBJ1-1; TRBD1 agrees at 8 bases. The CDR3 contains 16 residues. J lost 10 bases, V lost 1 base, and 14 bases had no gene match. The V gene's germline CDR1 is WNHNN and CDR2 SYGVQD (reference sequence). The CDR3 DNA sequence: TGCGCCAGCAGTGAGTGGCAGGGGGCGCAGGGTGGTGGAGCTTTCTTT. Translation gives CASSEWQGAQGGGAFF.

This CDR3 reads CASSPPPQLAGEQETQYF. The CDR3 DNA is TGTGCCAGCAGTCCCCCGCCCCAACTAGCGGGAGAGCAAGAGACCCAGTACTTC. The chain links TRBV27 to TRBJ2-5; 11 bases fit TRBD2. Unmatched junction bases numbered 13, after V lost 5 bases and J lost 2 bases. CDR3 size: 18 residues. Germline CDR1 reads MNHEY; CDR2 reads SMNVEV (reference sequence).

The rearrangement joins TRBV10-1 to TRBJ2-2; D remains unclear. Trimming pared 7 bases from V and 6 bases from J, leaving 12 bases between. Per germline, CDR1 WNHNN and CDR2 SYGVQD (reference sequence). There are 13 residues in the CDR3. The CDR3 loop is CASTFGPAGELFF. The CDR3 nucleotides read TGCGCCAGCACCTTTGGCCCCGCCGGGGAGCTGTTTTTT.

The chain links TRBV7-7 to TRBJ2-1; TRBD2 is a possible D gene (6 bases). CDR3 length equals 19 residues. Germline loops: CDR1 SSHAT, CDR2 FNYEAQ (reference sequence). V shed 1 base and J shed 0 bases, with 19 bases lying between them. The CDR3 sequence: CASSLDGGAALSSYNEQFF. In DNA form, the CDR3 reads TGTGCCAGCAGCTTAGACGGCGGGGCCGCCTTGAGCTCCTACAATGAGCAGTTCTTC.

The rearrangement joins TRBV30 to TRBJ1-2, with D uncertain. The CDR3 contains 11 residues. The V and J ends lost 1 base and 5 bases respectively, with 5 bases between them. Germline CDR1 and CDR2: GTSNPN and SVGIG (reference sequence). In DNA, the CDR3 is TGTGCCTGGAGTGGCCTATATGGCTACACCTTC. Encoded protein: CAWSGLYGYTF.

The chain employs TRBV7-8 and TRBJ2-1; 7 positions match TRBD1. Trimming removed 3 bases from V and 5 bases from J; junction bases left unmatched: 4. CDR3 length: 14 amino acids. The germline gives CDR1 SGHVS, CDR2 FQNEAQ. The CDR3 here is CASSLRTGDNEQFF. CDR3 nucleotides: TGTGCCAGCAGCTTGAGGACAGGCGACAATGAGCAGTTCTTC. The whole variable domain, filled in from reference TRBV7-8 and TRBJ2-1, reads GAGVSQSPRYKVAKRGQDVALRCDPISGHVSLFWYQQALGQGPEFLTYFQNEAQLDKSGLPSDRFFAERPEGSVSTLKIQRTQQEDSAVYLCASSLRTGDNEQFFGPGTRLTVL.

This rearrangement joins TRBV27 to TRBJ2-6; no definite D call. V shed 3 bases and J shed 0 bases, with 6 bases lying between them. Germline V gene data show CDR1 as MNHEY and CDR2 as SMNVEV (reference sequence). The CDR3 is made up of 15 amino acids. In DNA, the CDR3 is TGTGCCAGCAGTTTGGCCAGCTCTGGGGCCAACGTCCTGACTTTC. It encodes CASSLASSGANVLTF.

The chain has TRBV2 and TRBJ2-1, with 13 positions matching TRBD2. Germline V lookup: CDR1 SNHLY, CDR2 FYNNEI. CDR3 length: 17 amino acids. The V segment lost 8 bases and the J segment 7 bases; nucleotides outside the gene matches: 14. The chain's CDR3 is CASLTRTSGRVRNEQFF. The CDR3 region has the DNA TGTGCCAGCCTTACAAGGACTAGCGGGAGAGTAAGGAATGAGCAGTTCTTC. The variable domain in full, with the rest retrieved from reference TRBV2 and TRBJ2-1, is EPEVTQTPSHQVTQMGQEVILRCVPISNHLYFYWYRQILGQKVEFLVSFYNNEISEKSEIFDDQFSVERPDGSNFTLKIRSTKLEDSAMYFCASLTRTSGRVRNEQFFGPGTRLTVL.